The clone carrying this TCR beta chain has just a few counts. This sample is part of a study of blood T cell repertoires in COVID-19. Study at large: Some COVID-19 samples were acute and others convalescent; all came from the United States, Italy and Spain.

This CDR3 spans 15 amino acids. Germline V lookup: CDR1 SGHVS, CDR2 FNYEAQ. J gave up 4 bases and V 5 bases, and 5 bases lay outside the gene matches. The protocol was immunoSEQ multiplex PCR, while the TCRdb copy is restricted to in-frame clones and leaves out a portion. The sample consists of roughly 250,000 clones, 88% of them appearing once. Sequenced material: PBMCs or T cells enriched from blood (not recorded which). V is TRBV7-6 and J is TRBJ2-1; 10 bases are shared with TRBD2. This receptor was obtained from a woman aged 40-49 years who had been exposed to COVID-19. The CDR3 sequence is CASSVWTSGYNEQFF. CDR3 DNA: TGTGCCAGCAGCGTCTGGACTAGCGGATACAATGAGCAGTTCTTC.